This TCR beta chain was identified in a study of shared clonotypes between healthy human individuals. The study, taken as a whole, reports: Estimated richness was generally greater in naive than memory subsets. Relative to clonotypes present in all four donors, those not shared had lower generation probabilities. In the sorted subsets, rarefaction showed sequencing was incomplete despite large depth.

In the case of this clone: No antigen is known for it.

CDR3 length: 15 residues. Germline V gene data show CDR1 as SGHAT and CDR2 as FQNNGV. Between the trimmed V and J ends, which lost 4 bases and 0 bases, there was a span of 13 bases. Here immunoSEQ multiplex PCR was the method, and the copy in TCRdb shows in-frame clones only, minus some. The data hold 100,000 to 130,000 clones, with roughly 70% observed a single time. Source material: memory CD8+ T cells sorted from blood. Regarding subset: CD45RO+ cells pooled with CCR7-negative TemRA cells. The chain is built from TRBV11-2 and TRBJ2-7; D perhaps matches TRBD1 (6 bases). The clonotype was recovered from a woman between 25 and 40 years old in good health. The CDR3, as DNA: TGTGCCAGCAGCTCCCGGACAGCGAGCTCCTACGAGCAGTACTTC. Amino acid sequence: CASSSRTASSYEQYF.